A selection of T cell receptor beta chains follows, all from one sample in a study of cytotoxic CD8 clonotypes in ibrutinib-treated CLL. The assay was immunoSEQ multiplex PCR, and TCRdb's table has in-frame clones only and misses some. The table includes about 250,000 clones, 70% detected once. The specimen was PBMCs, collected after 24 months of ibrutinib treatment. These receptors were obtained from a human donor with chronic lymphocytic leukemia. The CDR3 runs from the conserved cysteine through the conserved F or W. D genes are given only for firm matches. Rows may omit the clone size; those that give it use once, few, many or a size class.

clone_size,d_call,v_call,j_call,cdr3_aa,cdr3_nt
.,TRBD2,TRBV9,TRBJ2-1,CASSVETSGLYNEQFF,TGTGCCAGCAGCGTAGAGACTAGCGGACTCTACAATGAGCAGTTCTTC
.,.,TRBV29-1,TRBJ1-2,CSTPSSGARYGYTF,TGCAGCACTCCGTCCTCCGGGGCGCGGTATGGCTACACCTTC
.,TRBD2,TRBV6-5,TRBJ2-5,CASSALGREATQYF,TGTGCCAGCTCCGCCCTCGGGAGGGAGGCGACCCAGTACTTC
.,.,TRBV7-8,TRBJ2-1,CASSPQGVEQFF,TGTGCCAGCAGCCCACAGGGCGTAGAGCAGTTCTTC
.,.,TRBV9,TRBJ2-7,CASSAHRGGPKDEQYF,TGTGCCAGCAGCGCCCACCGTGGGGGCCCAAAGGACGAGCAGTACTTC
.,.,TRBV11-2,TRBJ2-2,CASSLSGHPGTGELFF,TGTGCCAGCAGCCTTAGCGGTCACCCCGGCACCGGGGAGCTGTTTTTT
.,.,TRBV5-6,TRBJ1-2,CASSLLDNTYYGYTF,TGTGCCAGCAGCTTGCTAGACAATACATACTATGGCTACACCTTC
.,TRBD1,TRBV10-3,TRBJ2-3,CAISLKLPGQGKADTQYF,TGTGCCATCAGCCTCAAACTCCCGGGACAGGGGAAGGCAGATACGCAGTATTTT
.,TRBD1,TRBV2,TRBJ2-7,CASSQGVYEQYF,TGTGCCAGCAGTCAGGGGGTGTACGAGCAGTACTTC
few,.,TRBV2,TRBJ1-2,CASSDGGSYGYTF,TGTGCCAGCAGTGACGGGGGTAGCTATGGCTACACCTTC
once,.,TRBV9,TRBJ1-4,CASSVAGGRLEKLFF,TGTGCCAGCAGCGTAGCAGGAGGGAGGTTGGAAAAACTGTTTTTT
.,.,TRBV5-1,TRBJ2-3,CASCSQGSHTDTQYF,TGCGCCAGTTGTTCCCAGGGGAGTCACACAGATACGCAGTATTTT
.,TRBD1,TRBV25-1,TRBJ2-4,CASSAGTEIAKNIQYF,TGTGCCAGCAGCGCTGGGACAGAGATAGCCAAAAACATTCAGTACTTC
.,TRBD1,TRBV28,TRBJ1-5,CASRPGTGFRNQPQHF,TGTGCCAGCAGACCCGGGACAGGGTTTAGGAATCAGCCCCAGCATTTT
few,.,TRBV28,TRBJ2-5,CASSLRVETQYF,TGTGCCAGCAGTTTGAGGGTGGAGACCCAGTACTTC
.,.,TRBV9,TRBJ2-1,CASSVGRGAPYNEQFF,TGTGCCAGCAGCGTAGGTCGGGGAGCCCCCTACAATGAGCAGTTCTTC
.,.,TRBV7-9,TRBJ1-5,CASSLEGQPQHF,TGTGCCAGCAGCTTAGAAGGGCAGCCCCAGCATTTT
.,.,TRBV11-3,TRBJ2-2,CASSSQEPNTGELFF,TGTGCCAGCAGCTCACAGGAACCGAACACCGGGGAGCTGTTTTTT
.,.,TRBV5-8,TRBJ2-7,CASSLAAGMSSYEQYF,TGTGCCAGCAGCTTGGCCGCCGGAATGAGCTCCTACGAGCAGTACTTC
.,.,TRBV4-3,TRBJ1-5,CASSQDQRTEVKHF,TGCGCCAGCAGCCAAGACCAACGGACAGAAGTAAAGCATTTT
.,.,TRBV27,TRBJ1-2,CASSLSVDAGYTF,TGTGCCAGCAGTTTATCGGTCGACGCCGGCTACACCTTC
.,TRBD2,TRBV7-6,TRBJ2-1,CASKLAGDNEQFF,TGTGCCAGCAAGCTAGCGGGAGACAATGAGCAGTTCTTC
.,.,TRBV28,TRBJ1-2,CASSLHTGNYGYTF,TGTGCCAGCAGTTTACATACAGGGAACTATGGCTACACCTTC
.,.,TRBV11-2,TRBJ1-1,CASSQRMSGDTEAFF,TGTGCCAGCAGCCAACGCATGAGCGGGGATACTGAAGCTTTCTTT
.,TRBD1,TRBV7-3,TRBJ2-2,CASSLYGQGLGELFF,TGTGCCAGCAGCCTATACGGACAGGGCTTGGGGGAGCTGTTTTTT
.,.,TRBV5-1,TRBJ1-2,CASSLGVGTVRDGYTF,TGCGCCAGCAGCTTGGGGGTGGGTACAGTGAGAGATGGCTACACCTTC
.,TRBD1,TRBV6-1,TRBJ2-7,CASREPGQGAREQYF,TGTGCCAGCAGGGAACCGGGACAGGGGGCTCGAGAGCAGTACTTC
.,.,TRBV6-5,TRBJ2-2,CASSFRTGNTGELFF,TGTGCCAGCAGTTTCCGGACCGGAAACACCGGGGAGCTGTTTTTT
.,TRBD2,TRBV6-5,TRBJ2-7,CASSYSSAPSGYEQYF,TGTGCCAGCAGTTACTCGTCCGCGCCTAGCGGGTACGAGCAGTACTTC
once,.,TRBV6-1,TRBJ1-2,CARGSDSNGYTF,TGTGCCAGAGGGTCGGACAGTAATGGCTACACCTTC
.,TRBD2,TRBV6-6,TRBJ2-7,CASSYAAGGPYEQYF,TGTGCCAGCAGTTACGCGGCGGGGGGCCCCTACGAGCAGTACTTC
.,.,TRBV29-1,TRBJ2-5,CSVERAGLQETQYF,TGCAGCGTTGAACGGGCAGGCCTCCAAGAGACCCAGTACTTC
.,.,TRBV28,TRBJ2-6,CASTPASGANVLTF,TGTGCCAGCACGCCCGCCTCTGGGGCCAACGTCCTGACTTTC
.,.,TRBV15,TRBJ1-2,CATSRKTEGVGYTF,TGTGCCACCAGCAGAAAAACGGAGGGCGTGGGCTACACCTTC
.,.,TRBV7-8,TRBJ2-7,CASSFSRGYEQYF,TGTGCCAGCAGCTTTTCGAGGGGCTACGAGCAGTACTTC
once,TRBD2,TRBV6-5,TRBJ2-1,CASRLAGALEQFF,TGTGCCAGCAGGCTAGCGGGAGCGCTAGAGCAGTTCTTC
.,TRBD1,TRBV28,TRBJ2-3,CASSFFSGGSDTQYF,TGTGCCAGCAGTTTTTTCTCAGGGGGCTCAGATACGCAGTATTTT
few,.,TRBV19,TRBJ2-3,CASTTRADTQYF,TGTGCCAGCACGACTAGAGCAGATACGCAGTATTTT
.,.,TRBV4-1,TRBJ1-1,CASSQVGQGYPEAFF,TGCGCCAGCAGCCAAGTGGGTCAGGGCTACCCTGAAGCTTTCTTT
.,TRBD1,TRBV7-8,TRBJ2-7,CASSLGDSYEQYF,TGTGCCAGCAGCTTAGGGGACAGCTACGAGCAGTACTTC
.,.,TRBV19,TRBJ2-3,CASSTTTSSDTQYF,TGTGCCAGTAGTACCACAACTAGTTCAGATACGCAGTATTTT
.,TRBD1,TRBV19,TRBJ2-3,CASSTGTGLTDTQYF,TGTGCCAGTAGTACCGGGACAGGGTTAACAGATACGCAGTATTTT
.,.,TRBV6-6,TRBJ2-1,CASSYSGEQFF,TGTGCCAGCAGTTACTCGGGTGAGCAGTTCTTC
.,TRBD2,TRBV11-3,TRBJ2-2,CASSLSAGVTGELFF,TGTGCCAGCAGCTTATCGGCGGGAGTGACCGGGGAGCTGTTTTTT
.,.,TRBV11-3,TRBJ2-1,CASSLSGFKDNEQFF,TGTGCCAGCAGCTTATCAGGGTTCAAGGACAATGAGCAGTTCTTC
.,.,TRBV6-1,TRBJ1-1,CASIVDTEAFF,TGTGCCAGCATAGTCGACACTGAAGCTTTCTTT
.,TRBD2,TRBV4-2,TRBJ2-1,CASSQLAGGYNNEQFF,TGTGCCAGCAGCCAATTAGCGGGAGGATATAACAATGAGCAGTTCTTC
.,.,TRBV15,TRBJ2-5,CATSRDGGWETQYF,TGTGCCACCAGCAGAGATGGGGGGTGGGAGACCCAGTACTTC
few,.,TRBV19,TRBJ2-3,CASSSPDRDTQYF,TGTGCCAGTAGTAGCCCGGACAGAGATACGCAGTATTTT
.,TRBD2,TRBV19,TRBJ2-7,CASTGLTSGGYEQYF,TGTGCCAGTACTGGCCTCACTAGCGGAGGTTACGAGCAGTACTTC
.,TRBD1,TRBV27,TRBJ2-7,CASSFRDRQYF,TGTGCCAGCAGTTTTCGGGACAGGCAGTACTTC
.,.,TRBV10-1,TRBJ2-3,CASSDGDRSTDTQYF,TGCGCCAGCAGTGACGGGGACCGTAGCACAGATACGCAGTATTTT
once,.,TRBV20-1,TRBJ1-1,CSARREVEAFF,TGCAGTGCTAGGCGGGAGGTTGAAGCTTTCTTT
.,TRBD2,TRBV5-1,TRBJ2-3,CASSTLAGGPSYTQYF,TGCGCCAGCAGCACCCTAGCGGGAGGGCCGAGTTATACGCAGTATTTT
few,.,TRBV6-5,TRBJ2-7,CASRPGAGYEQYF,TGTGCCAGCAGGCCGGGGGCGGGGTACGAGCAGTACTTC